The entry below describes one T cell receptor (beta chain). This sample stems from a study of shared clonotypes between healthy human individuals. Data came from immunoSEQ multiplex PCR; TCRdb stores just in-frame clones and leaves some out. This table holds about 1 million clones, 65% to 75% found once. The CDR3 sequence is 16 residues long. Germline assignment: CDR1 SGHDT and CDR2 YYEEEE. The V gene end was trimmed by 4 bases and the J gene end by 3 bases; junction bases not matched to a gene: 9. What was sequenced was memory CD4+ T cells sorted from blood. The subset is: CD45RA-negative fraction. This chain connects TRBV5-6 to TRBJ1-4; 7 nucleotides match TRBD1. This receptor was taken from a man aged 18 to 35 in good health. The CDR3 sequence: CASSPGPQGANEKLFF. The DNA for the CDR3 is TGTGCCAGCAGCCCGGGGCCGCAGGGGGCTAATGAAAAACTGTTTTTT.